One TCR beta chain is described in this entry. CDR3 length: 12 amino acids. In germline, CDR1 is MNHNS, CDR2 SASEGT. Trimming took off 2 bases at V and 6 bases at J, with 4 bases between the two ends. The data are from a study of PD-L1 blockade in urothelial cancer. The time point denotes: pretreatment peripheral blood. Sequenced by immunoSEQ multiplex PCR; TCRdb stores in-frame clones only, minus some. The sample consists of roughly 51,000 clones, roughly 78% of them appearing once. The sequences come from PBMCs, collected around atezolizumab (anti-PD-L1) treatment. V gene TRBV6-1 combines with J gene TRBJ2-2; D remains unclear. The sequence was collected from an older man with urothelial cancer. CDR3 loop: CASSEPAGELFF. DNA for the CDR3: TGTGCCAGCAGTGAACCGGCCGGGGAGCTGTTTTTT.